This T cell receptor beta chain was sequenced in a study of cytomegalovirus exposure and HLA in healthy donors. This clone was seen once. The study ran its PCR with 60 Vbeta and 13 Jbeta primers. Using immunoSEQ multiplex PCR, the repertoire was profiled, and TCRdb retains in-frame clones only, with some absent. The sample has 100,000 to 150,000 clones; about three quarters are singletons. Trimming at V came to 2 bases and at J to 5 bases, leaving 13 bases not matched to a gene. Germline CDR1 is SGHNT and CDR2 is YYREEE (reference sequence). The CDR3 length is 17 residues. V is TRBV5-4 and J is TRBJ2-3, with 8 nucleotides matching TRBD2. The sequence was obtained from a human donor in good health. Sequenced sample: PBMCs. The CDR3 coding sequence is TGTGCCAGCAGCTTTCCCCATAGCGGGATTGGTGGAGATACGCAGTATTTT. Translated, it gives CASSFPHSGIGGDTQYF.